The entry below describes one T cell receptor (beta chain). Antigen unknown. This specimen comes from a study of cytomegalovirus exposure and HLA in healthy donors. Findings of the study overall: Three CMV-associated chains proved CMV antigen-specific in vitro. In the approximately 120 validation repertoires, a later analysis found that first-cohort TCR clusters tended to co-occur.

The data were produced by immunoSEQ multiplex PCR, yet TCRdb's version contains in-frame clones alone and is incomplete. Seen here are roughly 150,000 clones, around four fifths observed once, and the top ten hold 2% to 2.5%. Germline CDR1 is SGHDT and CDR2 is YYEEEE. This CDR3 spans 15 amino acids. Unmatched junction bases numbered 5, after V lost 5 bases and J lost 1 base. The receptor's source is a man aged 25-40 years in good health and CMV-seropositive. This rearrangement joins TRBV5-6 to TRBJ2-2, with TRBD1 matching 7 bases. The source material was PBMCs. The CDR3 nucleotides read TGTGCCAGCAGGATAAGACAGGGGAACACCGGGGAGCTGTTTTTT. The encoded protein is CASRIRQGNTGELFF.